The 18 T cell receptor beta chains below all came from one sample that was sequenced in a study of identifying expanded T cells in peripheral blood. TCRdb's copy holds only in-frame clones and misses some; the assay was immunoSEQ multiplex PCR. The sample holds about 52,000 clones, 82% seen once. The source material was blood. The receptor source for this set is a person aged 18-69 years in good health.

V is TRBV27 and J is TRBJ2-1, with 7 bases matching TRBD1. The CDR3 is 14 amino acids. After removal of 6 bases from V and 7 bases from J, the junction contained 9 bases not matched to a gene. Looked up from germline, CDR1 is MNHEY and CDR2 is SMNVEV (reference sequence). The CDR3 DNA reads TGTGCCAGCAGGGTATACAACAGGGGAAATGAGCAGTTCTTC. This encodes CASRVYNRGNEQFF.

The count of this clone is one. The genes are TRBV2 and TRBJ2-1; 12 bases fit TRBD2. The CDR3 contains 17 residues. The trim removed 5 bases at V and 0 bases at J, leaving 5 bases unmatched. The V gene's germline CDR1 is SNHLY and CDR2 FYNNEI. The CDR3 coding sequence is TGTGCCAGCAGTAGAACTAGCGGGAGGAGCTCCTACAATGAGCAGTTCTTC. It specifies CASSRTSGRSSYNEQFF. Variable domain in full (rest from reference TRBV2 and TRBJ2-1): EPEVTQTPSHQVTQMGQEVILRCVPISNHLYFYWYRQILGQKVEFLVSFYNNEISEKSEIFDDQFSVERPDGSNFTLKIRSTKLEDSAMYFCASSRTSGRSSYNEQFFGPGTRLTVL.

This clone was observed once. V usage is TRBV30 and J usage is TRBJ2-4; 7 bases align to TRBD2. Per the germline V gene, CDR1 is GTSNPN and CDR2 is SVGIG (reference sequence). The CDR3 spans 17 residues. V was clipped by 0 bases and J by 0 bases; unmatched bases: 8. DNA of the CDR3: TGTGCCTGGAGTGTACCGGCTAGCGGACTAGCCAAAAACATTCAGTACTTC. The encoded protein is CAWSVPASGLAKNIQYF. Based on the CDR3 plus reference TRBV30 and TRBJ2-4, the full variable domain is SQTIHQWPATLVQPVGSPLSLECTVEGTSNPNLYWYRQAAGRGLQLLFYSVGIGQISSEVPQNLSASRPQDRQFILSSKKLLLSDSGFYLCAWSVPASGLAKNIQYFGAGTRLSVL.

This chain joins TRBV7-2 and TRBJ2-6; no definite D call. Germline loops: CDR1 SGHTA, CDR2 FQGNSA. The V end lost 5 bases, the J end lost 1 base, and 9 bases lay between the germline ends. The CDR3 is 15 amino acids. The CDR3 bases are TGTGCCAGCAGCCCCCCGCTATCTGGGGCCAACGTCCTGACTTTC. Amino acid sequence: CASSPPLSGANVLTF.

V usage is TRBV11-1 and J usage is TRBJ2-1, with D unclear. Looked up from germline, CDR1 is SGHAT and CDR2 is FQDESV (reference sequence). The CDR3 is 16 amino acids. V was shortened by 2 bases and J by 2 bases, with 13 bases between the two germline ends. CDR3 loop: CASSLIGVSAYNEQFF. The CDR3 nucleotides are TGTGCCAGCAGCTTAATAGGAGTTTCCGCCTACAATGAGCAGTTCTTC.

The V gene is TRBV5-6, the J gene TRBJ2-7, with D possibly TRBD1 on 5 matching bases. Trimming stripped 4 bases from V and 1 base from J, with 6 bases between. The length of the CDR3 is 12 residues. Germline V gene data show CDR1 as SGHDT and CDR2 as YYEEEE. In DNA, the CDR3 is TGTGCCAGCAGCCACAGGTCCTACGAGCAGTACTTC. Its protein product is CASSHRSYEQYF.

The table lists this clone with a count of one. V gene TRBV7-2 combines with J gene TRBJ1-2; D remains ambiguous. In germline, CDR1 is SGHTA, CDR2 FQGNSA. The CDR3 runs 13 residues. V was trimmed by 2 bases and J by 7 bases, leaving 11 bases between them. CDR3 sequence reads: CASSLQVVSGYTF. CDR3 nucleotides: TGTGCCAGCAGCTTACAGGTAGTGAGTGGCTACACCTTC. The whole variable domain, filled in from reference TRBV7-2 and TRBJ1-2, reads GAGVSQSPSNKVTEKGKDVELRCDPISGHTALYWYRQSLGQGLEFLIYFQGNSAPDKSGLPSDRFSAERTGGSVSTLTIQRTQQEDSAVYLCASSLQVVSGYTFGSGTRLTVV.

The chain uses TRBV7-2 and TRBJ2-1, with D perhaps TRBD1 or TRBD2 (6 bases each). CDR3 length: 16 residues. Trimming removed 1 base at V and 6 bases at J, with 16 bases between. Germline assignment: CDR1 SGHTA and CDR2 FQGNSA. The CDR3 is CASSLGLRGALNEQFF. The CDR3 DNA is TGTGCCAGCAGCTTAGGGCTGAGGGGGGCTCTCAATGAGCAGTTCTTC. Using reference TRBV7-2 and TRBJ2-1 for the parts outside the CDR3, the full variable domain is GAGVSQSPSNKVTEKGKDVELRCDPISGHTALYWYRQSLGQGLEFLIYFQGNSAPDKSGLPSDRFSAERTGGSVSTLTIQRTQQEDSAVYLCASSLGLRGALNEQFFGPGTRLTVL.

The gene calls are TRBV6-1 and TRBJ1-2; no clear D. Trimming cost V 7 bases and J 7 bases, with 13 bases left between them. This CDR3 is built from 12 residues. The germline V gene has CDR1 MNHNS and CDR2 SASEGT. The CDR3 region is CASINSAGGYTF. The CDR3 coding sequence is TGTGCCAGCATCAACTCGGCGGGTGGCTACACCTTC.

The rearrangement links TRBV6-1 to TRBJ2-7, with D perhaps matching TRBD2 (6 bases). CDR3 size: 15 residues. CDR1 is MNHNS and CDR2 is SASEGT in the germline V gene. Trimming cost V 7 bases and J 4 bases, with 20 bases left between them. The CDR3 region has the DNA TGTGCCAGCACCCCGATTGGAGGGAGTATGTACGAGCAGTACTTC. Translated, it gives CASTPIGGSMYEQYF.

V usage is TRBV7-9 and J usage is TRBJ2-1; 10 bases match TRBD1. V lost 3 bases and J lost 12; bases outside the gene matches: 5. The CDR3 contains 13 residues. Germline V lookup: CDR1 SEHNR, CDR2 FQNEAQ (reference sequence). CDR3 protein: CASSFPGQGRQFF. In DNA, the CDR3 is TGTGCCAGCAGCTTCCCGGGACAGGGGAGGCAGTTCTTC.

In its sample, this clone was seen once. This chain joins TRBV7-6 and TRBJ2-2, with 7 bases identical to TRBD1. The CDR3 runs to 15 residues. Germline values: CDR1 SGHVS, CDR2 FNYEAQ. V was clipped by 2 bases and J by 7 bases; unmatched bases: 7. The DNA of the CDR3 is TGTGCCAGCAGCTTAAGCAGGGGGTCGGGCGGGGAGCTGTTTTTT. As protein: CASSLSRGSGGELFF.

The CDR3 sequence is CASSLATVTEAFF. Written as DNA, the CDR3 is TGTGCCAGCAGCTTGGCGACGGTCACTGAAGCTTTCTTT. The chain carries TRBV5-5 and TRBJ1-1, with D hard to call. Deletions cut 0 bases from V and 4 bases from J, with 7 bases between. Germline lookup yields CDR1 SGHKS and CDR2 YYEKEE (reference sequence). The CDR3 consists of 13 residues.

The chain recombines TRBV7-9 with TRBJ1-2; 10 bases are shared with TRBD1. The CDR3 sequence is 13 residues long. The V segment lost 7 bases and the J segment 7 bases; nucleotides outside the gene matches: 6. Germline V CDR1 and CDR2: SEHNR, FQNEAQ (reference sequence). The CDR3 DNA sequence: TGTGCCAGCATCCGGACAGGGGGAGGTGGCTACACCTTC. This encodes CASIRTGGGGYTF.

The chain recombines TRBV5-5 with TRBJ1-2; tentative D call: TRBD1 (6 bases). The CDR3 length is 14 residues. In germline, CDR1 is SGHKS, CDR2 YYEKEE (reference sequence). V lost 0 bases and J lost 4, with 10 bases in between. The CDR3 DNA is TGTGCCAGCAGCTTGGAAGGGGGATTCTATGGCTACACCTTC. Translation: CASSLEGGFYGYTF. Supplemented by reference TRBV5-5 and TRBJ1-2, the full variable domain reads DAGVTQSPTHLIKTRGQQVTLRCSPISGHKSVSWYQQVLGQGPQFIFQYYEKEERGRGNFPDRFSARQFPNYSSELNVNALLLGDSALYLCASSLEGGFYGYTFGSGTRLTVV.

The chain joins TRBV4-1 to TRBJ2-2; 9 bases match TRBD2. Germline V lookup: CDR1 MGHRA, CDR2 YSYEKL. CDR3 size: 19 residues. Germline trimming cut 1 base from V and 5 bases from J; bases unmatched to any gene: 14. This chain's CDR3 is CASSQAPPSRGGATGELFF. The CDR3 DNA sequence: TGCGCCAGCAGCCAAGCCCCCCCCTCGCGGGGGGGGGCGACCGGGGAGCTGTTTTTT.

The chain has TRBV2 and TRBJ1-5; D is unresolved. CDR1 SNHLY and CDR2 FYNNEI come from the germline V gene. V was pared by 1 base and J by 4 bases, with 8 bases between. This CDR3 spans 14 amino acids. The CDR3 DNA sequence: TGTGCCAGCAGTGAAGGTCTCAGGAATCAGCCCCAGCATTTT. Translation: CASSEGLRNQPQHF.

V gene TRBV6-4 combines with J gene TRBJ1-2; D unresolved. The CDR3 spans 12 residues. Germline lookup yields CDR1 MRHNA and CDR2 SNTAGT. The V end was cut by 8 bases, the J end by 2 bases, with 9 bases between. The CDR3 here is CASGRPNYGYTF. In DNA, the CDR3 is TGTGCCAGCGGCAGACCCAACTATGGCTACACCTTC.